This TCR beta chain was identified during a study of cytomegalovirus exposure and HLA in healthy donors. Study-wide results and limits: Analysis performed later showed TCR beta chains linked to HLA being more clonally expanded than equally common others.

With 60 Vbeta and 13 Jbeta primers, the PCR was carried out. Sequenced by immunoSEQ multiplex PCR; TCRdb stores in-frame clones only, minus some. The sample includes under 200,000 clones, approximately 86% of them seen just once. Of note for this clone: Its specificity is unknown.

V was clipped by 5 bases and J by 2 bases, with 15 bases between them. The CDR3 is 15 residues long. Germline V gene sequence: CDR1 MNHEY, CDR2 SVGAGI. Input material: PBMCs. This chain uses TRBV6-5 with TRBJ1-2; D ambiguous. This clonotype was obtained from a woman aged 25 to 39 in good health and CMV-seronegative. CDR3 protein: CASSPRSSPNYGYTF. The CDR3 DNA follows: TGTGCCAGCAGTCCACGTAGTAGCCCCAACTATGGCTACACCTTC.